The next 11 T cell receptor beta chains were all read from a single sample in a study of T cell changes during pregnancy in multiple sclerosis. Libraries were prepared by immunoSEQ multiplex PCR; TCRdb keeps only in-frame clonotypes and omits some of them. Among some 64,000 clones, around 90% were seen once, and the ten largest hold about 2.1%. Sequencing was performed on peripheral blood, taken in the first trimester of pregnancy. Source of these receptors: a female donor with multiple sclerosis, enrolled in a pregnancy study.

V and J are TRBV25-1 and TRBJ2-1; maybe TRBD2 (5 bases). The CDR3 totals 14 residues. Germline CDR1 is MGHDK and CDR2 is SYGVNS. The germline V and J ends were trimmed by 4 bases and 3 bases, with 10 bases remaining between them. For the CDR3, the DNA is TGTGCCAGCAGTGGACTACTCAGCTACAATGAGCAGTTCTTC. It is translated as CASSGLLSYNEQFF.

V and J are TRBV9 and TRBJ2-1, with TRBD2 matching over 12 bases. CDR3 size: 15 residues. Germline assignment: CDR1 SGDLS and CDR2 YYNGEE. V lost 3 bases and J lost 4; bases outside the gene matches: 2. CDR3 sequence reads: CASSGTSGVYNEQFF. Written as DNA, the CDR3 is TGTGCCAGCAGCGGGACTAGCGGGGTATACAATGAGCAGTTCTTC.

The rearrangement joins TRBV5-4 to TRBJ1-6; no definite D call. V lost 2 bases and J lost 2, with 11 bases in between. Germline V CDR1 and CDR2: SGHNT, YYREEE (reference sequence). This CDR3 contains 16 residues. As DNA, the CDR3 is TGTGCCAGCAGCTTTGGAGGAAGTCCCTATAATTCACCCCTCCACTTT. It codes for CASSFGGSPYNSPLHF.

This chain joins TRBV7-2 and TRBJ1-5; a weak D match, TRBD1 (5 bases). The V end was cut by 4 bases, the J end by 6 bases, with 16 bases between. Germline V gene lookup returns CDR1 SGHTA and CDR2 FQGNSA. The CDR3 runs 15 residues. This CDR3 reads CASSSFSGSVQPQHF. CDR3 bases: TGTGCCAGCAGCTCTTTTTCAGGGTCGGTTCAGCCCCAGCATTTT.

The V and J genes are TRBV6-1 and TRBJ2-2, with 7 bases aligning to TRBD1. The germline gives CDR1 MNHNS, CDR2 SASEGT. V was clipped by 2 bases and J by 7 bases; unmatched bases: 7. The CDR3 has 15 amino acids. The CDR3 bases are TGTGCCAGCAGTGAACGGGCAGGGGGAATCGGGGAGCTGTTTTTT. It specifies CASSERAGGIGELFF.

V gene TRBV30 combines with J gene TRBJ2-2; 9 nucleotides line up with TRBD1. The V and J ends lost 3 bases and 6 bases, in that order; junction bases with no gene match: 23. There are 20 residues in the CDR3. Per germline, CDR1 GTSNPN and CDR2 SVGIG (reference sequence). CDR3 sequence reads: CAWRQGFGTGLERRSGELFF. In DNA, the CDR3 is TGTGCCTGGAGGCAGGGGTTCGGGACAGGGTTAGAACGGAGGTCCGGGGAGCTGTTTTTT.

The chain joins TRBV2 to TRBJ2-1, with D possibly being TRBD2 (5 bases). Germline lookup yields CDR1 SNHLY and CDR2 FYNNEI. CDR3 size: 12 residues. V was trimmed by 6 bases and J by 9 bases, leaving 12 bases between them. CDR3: CASSGLPGEQFF. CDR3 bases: TGTGCCAGCAGCGGACTCCCCGGTGAGCAGTTCTTC.

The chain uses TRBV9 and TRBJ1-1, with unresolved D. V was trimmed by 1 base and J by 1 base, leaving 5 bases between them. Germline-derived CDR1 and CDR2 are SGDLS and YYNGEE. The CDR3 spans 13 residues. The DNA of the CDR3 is TGTGCCAGCAGCGTACAGGCGAACACTGAAGCTTTCTTT. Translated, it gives CASSVQANTEAFF.

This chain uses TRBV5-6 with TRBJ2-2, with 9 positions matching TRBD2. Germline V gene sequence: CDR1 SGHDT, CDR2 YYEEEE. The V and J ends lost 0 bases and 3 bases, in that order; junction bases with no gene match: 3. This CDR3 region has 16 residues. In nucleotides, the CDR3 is TGTGCCAGCAGCTTGGGGCGGGGGGGCCACACCGGGGAGCTGTTTTTT. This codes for CASSLGRGGHTGELFF. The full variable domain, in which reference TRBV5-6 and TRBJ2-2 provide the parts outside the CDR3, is DAGVTQSPTHLIKTRGQQVTLRCSPKSGHDTVSWYQQALGQGPQFIFQYYEEEERQRGNFPDRFSGHQFPNYSSELNVNALLLGDSALYLCASSLGRGGHTGELFFGEGSRLTVL.

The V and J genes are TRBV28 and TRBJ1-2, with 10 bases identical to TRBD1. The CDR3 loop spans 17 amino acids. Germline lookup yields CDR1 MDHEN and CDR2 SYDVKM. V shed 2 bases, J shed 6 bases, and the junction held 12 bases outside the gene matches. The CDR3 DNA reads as TGTGCCAGCAGTTTAGTCCCGGGACAGGGGATTCTAAATGGCTACACCTTC. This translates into CASSLVPGQGILNGYTF.

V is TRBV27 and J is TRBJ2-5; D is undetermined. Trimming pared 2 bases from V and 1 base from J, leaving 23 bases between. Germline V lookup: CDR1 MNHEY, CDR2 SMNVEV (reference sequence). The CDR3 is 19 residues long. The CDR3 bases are TGTGCCAGCAGTTTAATTTCCCTACCAACGAATTATTTCCAAGAGACCCAGTACTTC. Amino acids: CASSLISLPTNYFQETQYF.